The present T cell receptor (beta chain) was sequenced within a study of shared clonotypes between healthy human individuals. General observations from the study: All-four-donor shared clonotypes had higher generation probabilities than non-shared clonotypes did.

The germline gives CDR1 SQVTM, CDR2 ANQGSEA. V shed 2 bases and J 3 bases; nucleotides not matched to a gene: 7. CDR3 length: 15 amino acids. TCRdb keeps only in-frame clones here, not all; method: immunoSEQ multiplex PCR. This table holds over 400,000 clones, 95% to 96% found once. CD45RA-negative memory and CD45RA+ naive subsets were split from the CD4+ cells. Concerning this clone itself: Its antigen is as yet unknown.

The gene calls are TRBV29-1 and TRBJ1-1; 9 nucleotides match TRBD1. The TCR comes from a woman between 25 and 40 years old in good health. Sequenced material: naive CD4+ T cells sorted from blood. Described subset: CD45RA+ positively selected. CDR3 in amino acids: CSVENPTGGHTEAFF. DNA of the CDR3: TGCAGCGTTGAAAACCCGACAGGGGGGCACACTGAAGCTTTCTTT.